The 17 T cell receptor beta chains in this list originate from one sample, sequenced in a study of blood T cells in healthy people across ages. Together with a sample-barcoded 5' primer, a J-beta primer mix was included in a second PCR lasting about 6 to 11 cycles. TCRdb re-called the 5' RACE reads through MiXCR, storing one row per CDR3 protein. The sample has under 800,000 distinct CDR3 sequences; more than 20% are singletons. Sequencing was performed on blood. These receptors were taken from a man in his 70s in good health.

The genes are TRBV5-1 and TRBJ2-5; 7 bases match TRBD1. The CDR3 loop spans 13 amino acids. Germline V gene data show CDR1 as SGHRS and CDR2 as YFSETQ. The V segment lost 4 bases and the J segment 2 bases; nucleotides outside the gene matches: 2. Here the CDR3 DNA reads TGCGCCAGCAGCGGGGGACAGCAAGAGACCCAGTACTTC. Translating gives CASSGGQQETQYF.

This clonotype was seen more than once but under ten times. The chain employs TRBV18 and TRBJ2-7; 7 nucleotides match TRBD2. Losses at the gene ends were 2 bases for V and 2 bases for J; bases not matched to a gene: 6. The CDR3 runs 15 residues. CDR1 is KGHSH, CDR2 LQKENI, per germline. The CDR3 nucleotides read TGTGCCAGCTCACCATCCCTAGCGGAGACCTACGAGCAGTACTTC. Translation gives CASSPSLAETYEQYF.

This clonotype was seen only a few times. The chain combines TRBV5-6 with TRBJ1-2; a weak D match, TRBD1 (6 bases). Germline V gene data show CDR1 as SGHDT and CDR2 as YYEEEE. The CDR3 is made up of 14 amino acids. Deletions cut 1 base from V and 8 bases from J, with 15 bases between. CDR3 region: CASSLRDNTGGYTF. The CDR3 DNA reads TGTGCCAGCAGCTTGAGGGACAACACCGGGGGCTACACCTTC.

The rearrangement links TRBV27 to TRBJ2-5; 7 nucleotides agree with TRBD2. TRBJ2-1 matches the DNA end more closely, so the J call is doubtful. CDR3 length: 14 residues. Germline-derived CDR1 and CDR2 are MNHEY and SMNVEV (reference sequence). The CDR3, as DNA: TGTGCCAGCAGTTCCCAGCGGGACTACAATGAGCAGTTCTTC. As protein: CASSSQRDYNEQFF.

The rearrangement joins TRBV29-1 to TRBJ2-1, with D perhaps TRBD2 (5 bases). The CDR3 spans 13 residues. Germline-derived CDR1 and CDR2 are SQVTM and ANQGSEA. V was trimmed by 4 bases and J by 3 bases, leaving 10 bases between them. This CDR3 reads CSVASGRYNEQFF. CDR3 sequence (DNA): TGCAGCGTTGCAAGCGGTCGCTACAATGAGCAGTTCTTC.

The rearrangement joins TRBV15 to TRBJ2-3, with D maybe TRBD2 (5 bases). The V end lost 1 base, the J end lost 5 bases, and 16 bases lay between the germline ends. The CDR3 loop spans 16 amino acids. Germline CDR1 and CDR2: LNHNV and YYDKDF (reference sequence). CDR3 sequence: CATSRGPVGSGDTQYF. In DNA form, the CDR3 reads TGTGCCACCAGCAGAGGCCCCGTAGGGAGCGGAGATACGCAGTATTTT.

The chain employs TRBV5-1 and TRBJ2-7; no clear D gene. Trimming took 0 bases from V and 3 from J, leaving 10 bases between them. The CDR3 is 14 residues long. Germline values: CDR1 SGHRS, CDR2 YFSETQ. CDR3 in amino acids: CASSLDPQNYEQYF. The CDR3 DNA follows: TGCGCCAGCAGCTTGGATCCGCAGAACTACGAGCAGTACTTC. Based on the CDR3 plus reference TRBV5-1 and TRBJ2-7, the full variable domain is KAGVTQTPRYLIKTRGQQVTLSCSPISGHRSVSWYQQTPGQGLQFLFEYFSETQRNKGNFPGRFSGRQFSNSRSEMNVSTLELGDSALYLCASSLDPQNYEQYFGPGTRLTVT.

This clonotype was picked up a small number of times. This chain uses TRBV6-5 with TRBJ2-7, with 14 nucleotides matching TRBD2. The CDR3 extends over 14 amino acids. Unmatched junction bases numbered 2, after V lost 5 bases and J lost 5 bases. Germline CDR1 is MNHEY and CDR2 is SVGAGI. The DNA for the CDR3 is TGTGCCAGCAGTGGGACTAGCGGGAGAAACGAGCAGTACTTC. Protein product: CASSGTSGRNEQYF.

V is TRBV5-1 and J is TRBJ2-3; TRBD1 matches 7 bases. CDR1 and CDR2 from the germline V gene are SGHRS and YFSETQ. Unmatched junction bases numbered 3, after V lost 9 bases and J lost 2 bases. CDR3 length: 12 residues. The CDR3 protein is CATGTDTDTQYF. As DNA, the CDR3 is TGCGCCACGGGGACAGACACAGATACGCAGTATTTT.

V and J are TRBV3-1 and TRBJ2-2; TRBD1 is a possible D gene (6 bases). Germline CDR1 is LGHDT and CDR2 is YNNKEL (reference sequence). The CDR3 runs 18 residues. V lost 4 bases and J 1 base, leaving 19 bases between the germline ends. CDR3 amino acids: CASSRNSGTTKNTGELFF. Written as DNA, the CDR3 is TGTGCCAGCAGCCGCAATTCCGGGACAACAAAGAACACCGGGGAGCTGTTTTTT. Looking up the rest from reference TRBV3-1 and TRBJ2-2 gives the full variable domain: DTAVSQTPKYLVTQMGNDKSIKCEQNLGHDTMYWYKQDSKKFLKIMFSYNNKELIINETVPNRFSPKSPDKAHLNLHINSLELGDSAVYFCASSRNSGTTKNTGELFFGEGSRLTVL.

In its sample, this clonotype was seen many times. This chain uses TRBV7-3 with TRBJ2-1, with TRBD2 identical over 11 bases. The V gene end was trimmed by 3 bases and the J gene end by 1 base; junction bases not matched to a gene: 2. The CDR3 runs 16 residues. CDR1 and CDR2 from the germline V gene are SGHTA and FQGTGA. The CDR3 loop reads CASSLTSGVSYNEQFF. In DNA form, the CDR3 reads TGTGCCAGCAGCTTGACTAGCGGGGTGTCCTACAATGAGCAGTTCTTC.

This clonotype came up a few times. The V and J genes are TRBV12-3 or TRBV12-4 and TRBJ1-4; 9 bases match TRBD1. The CDR3 runs to 15 residues. Trimming took 5 bases from V and 8 from J; bases not matched to a gene: 9. The CDR3 sequence is CASSPGQGWEEKLFF. In nucleotides, the CDR3 is TGTGCCAGCAGTCCTGGACAGGGGTGGGAAGAAAAACTGTTTTTT.

This clonotype has only a few counts. This chain joins TRBV11-2 and TRBJ2-7; no firm D call. The J call is uncertain, as TRBJ2-5 better fits the DNA end. Germline CDR1 reads SGHAT; CDR2 reads FQNNGV. CDR3 size: 18 residues. CDR3 in amino acids: CASSLGRRGWEWFETQYF. The CDR3 coding sequence is TGTGCCAGCAGCTTAGGCCGCCGAGGCTGGGAATGGTTCGAGACCCAGTACTTC.

The sample holds a few counts of this clonotype. The chain uses TRBV6-1 and TRBJ2-1; a possible D gene is TRBD1 (5 bases). In germline, CDR1 is MNHNS, CDR2 SASEGT. The CDR3 runs 15 residues. V lost 6 bases to trimming and J lost 0 bases, with 12 bases between them. CDR3 loop: CASRRQLSSYNEQFF. CDR3 nucleotide sequence: TGTGCCAGCAGAAGACAGTTGAGCTCCTACAATGAGCAGTTCTTC.

For this clonotype: At one boundary the junction diverges from the germline segment, which might be a read error. The chain links TRBV2 to TRBJ2-5, with 7 bases fitting TRBD2. The CDR3 has 10 residues. CDR1 is SNHLY and CDR2 is FYNNEI in the germline V gene. CDR3 in DNA: TGTGCCAGCAATGGACTAGAAGGGTTCTTC. Its protein product is CASNGLEGFF.

The chain combines TRBV20-1 with TRBJ2-1; 12 positions agree with TRBD2. Germline V gives CDR1 DFQATT, CDR2 SNEGSKA (reference sequence). The V segment lost 3 bases and the J segment 10 bases; nucleotides outside the gene matches: 13. This CDR3 has 16 residues. The CDR3 DNA reads as TGCAGTGCTAGGGCGACTAGCGGGAGCCAAGGAGGCGAGCAGTTCTTC. Translating it yields CSARATSGSQGGEQFF.

The chain uses TRBV7-2 and TRBJ2-1; D is uncertain. Germline values: CDR1 SGHTA, CDR2 FQGNSA. This CDR3 is built from 12 residues. V dropped 5 bases and J dropped 8 bases, with 10 bases sitting between them. Written as DNA, the CDR3 is TGTGCCAGCAGCCCAACTTTGCATGAGCAGTTCTTC. The encoded protein is CASSPTLHEQFF.